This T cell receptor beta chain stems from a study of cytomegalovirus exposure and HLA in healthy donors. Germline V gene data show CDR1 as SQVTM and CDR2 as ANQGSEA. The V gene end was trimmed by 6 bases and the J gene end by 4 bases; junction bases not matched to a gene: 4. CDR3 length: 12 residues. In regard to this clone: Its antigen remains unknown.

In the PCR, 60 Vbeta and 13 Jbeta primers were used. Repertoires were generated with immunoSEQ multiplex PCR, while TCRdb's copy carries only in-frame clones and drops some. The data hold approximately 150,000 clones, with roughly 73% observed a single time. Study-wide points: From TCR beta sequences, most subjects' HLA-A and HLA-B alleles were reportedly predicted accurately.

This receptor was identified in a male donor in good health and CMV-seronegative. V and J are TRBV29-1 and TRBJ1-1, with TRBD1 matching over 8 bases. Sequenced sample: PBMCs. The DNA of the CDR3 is TGCAGCGTCACAGGGGGGCGCACTGAAGCTTTCTTT. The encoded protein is CSVTGGRTEAFF.